The 24 T cell receptor beta chains in this list originate from one sample, sequenced in a study of T cells in Graves' hyperthyroidism and ophthalmopathy. TCR beta CDR3 sequences were amplified from RNA transcripts. Initially, a first-round RT-PCR of the TCR CDR3 employed the HTBI primer set. TCRdb ran MiXCR on the multiplex PCR reads and lists one entry per CDR3 protein. The sample yields fewer than 750,000 distinct CDR3 sequences, under 15% seen once. What was sequenced was blood. These receptors all stem from a woman aged 40-49 years with Graves' ophthalmopathy.

The chain employs TRBV6-1 and TRBJ1-1; the match to TRBD1 covers 9 bases. The CDR3 covers 15 residues. Losses at the gene ends were 6 bases for V and 1 base for J; bases not matched to a gene: 6. Germline V lookup: CDR1 MNHNS, CDR2 SASEGT. The CDR3 spells CASSKPGQGNTEAFF. The CDR3 bases are TGTGCCAGCAGCAAACCGGGACAGGGGAACACTGAAGCTTTCTTT.

This clonotype was picked up many times. V is TRBV10-3 and J is TRBJ1-2; 8 bases fit TRBD1. From germline, CDR1 is ENHRY and CDR2 SYGVKD. This CDR3 has 15 residues. Trimming cost V 8 bases and J 3 bases; bases outside gene matches: 11. This chain's CDR3 is CAIPKTTGEDYGYTF. CDR3 DNA sequence: TGTGCCATCCCTAAAACGACAGGGGAAGACTATGGCTACACCTTC.

The genes are TRBV28 and TRBJ1-6; tentatively, D is TRBD1 (6 bases). The CDR3 contains 18 residues. Between the trimmed V and J ends, which lost 1 base and 4 bases, there was a span of 17 bases. Germline lookup yields CDR1 MDHEN and CDR2 SYDVKM. The CDR3 DNA follows: TGTGCCAGCAGTTTATATCCTCAGGGGATGATTTATAATTCACCCCTCCACTTT. Translating it yields CASSLYPQGMIYNSPLHF.

The table lists this clonotype with many counts. The genes are TRBV12-3 or TRBV12-4 and TRBJ1-1; D gene unclear. Trimming left V 6 bases short and J 11 bases short, with 19 bases between. There are 13 residues in the CDR3. The chain's CDR3 is CASSSSGGVEAFF. DNA of the CDR3: TGTGCCAGCAGCTCATCCGGCGGGGTTGAGGCTTTCTTT.

Ten or more counts support this clonotype. The chain combines TRBV7-9 with TRBJ2-5, with 11 bases fitting TRBD1. The CDR3 spans 16 residues. Germline CDR1 is SEHNR and CDR2 is FQNEAQ (reference sequence). V lost 2 bases, J lost 5 bases, and 7 bases stayed unmatched. CDR3 sequence (DNA): TGTGCCAGCAGCTTAACGGACAGGGGGCGACTGGAGACCCAGTACTTC. Its translation is CASSLTDRGRLETQYF. The whole variable domain, remainder taken from reference TRBV7-9 and TRBJ2-5, is DTGVSQNPRHKITKRGQNVTFRCDPISEHNRLYWYRQTLGQGPEFLTYFQNEAQLEKSRLLSDRFSAERPKGSFSTLEIQRTEQGDSAMYLCASSLTDRGRLETQYFGPGTRLLVL.

The rearrangement uses TRBV7-3 and TRBJ2-5; TRBD2 matches at 12 bases. This CDR3 spans 16 amino acids. Looked up from germline, CDR1 is SGHTA and CDR2 is FQGTGA. V lost 2 bases to trimming and J lost 5 bases; unmatched junction nucleotides: 6. In DNA, the CDR3 is TGTGCCAGCAGCTTACTAGCGGGAGGGTCGGGCGAGACCCAGTACTTC. This translates into CASSLLAGGSGETQYF.

This clonotype was seen repeatedly, ten times or more. CDR3 protein: CAISDPAGQGPRETQYF. CDR3 sequence (DNA): TGTGCCATCAGTGACCCGGCGGGACAGGGCCCCCGGGAGACCCAGTACTTC. This sequence joins TRBV10-3 and TRBJ2-5; TRBD1 aligns across 9 bases. CDR1 is ENHRY and CDR2 is SYGVKD in the germline V gene. After removal of 3 bases from V and 5 bases from J, the junction contained 13 bases not matched to a gene. The CDR3 has 17 amino acids.

This clonotype showed up many times. Here the CDR3 DNA reads TGTGCCAGCAGCTTAGGGCGCCACTACGAGCAGTACTTC. Protein product: CASSLGRHYEQYF. The V and J genes are TRBV7-9 and TRBJ2-7; D is undetermined. V lost 1 base, J lost 3 bases, and 7 bases lay in between. There are 13 residues in the CDR3. Germline lookup yields CDR1 SEHNR and CDR2 FQNEAQ (reference sequence).

The sample holds many counts of this clonotype. The V and J genes are TRBV19 and TRBJ2-7, with a possible D match to TRBD2 (6 bases). There are 14 residues in the CDR3. Trimming stripped 4 bases from V and 3 bases from J, with 13 bases between. In germline, CDR1 is LNHDA, CDR2 SQIVND (reference sequence). The chain's CDR3 is CASSSAIGGYEQYF. CDR3 sequence (DNA): TGTGCCAGTAGTAGCGCCATCGGGGGCTACGAGCAGTACTTC.

This clonotype has at least ten counts. The chain employs TRBV6-2 or TRBV6-3 and TRBJ1-5; a possible D gene is TRBD1 (5 bases). The length of the CDR3 is 14 residues. V was clipped by 2 bases and J by 1 base, with 6 bases between them. CDR1 MNHEY and CDR2 SVGEGT come from the germline V gene. CDR3 in amino acids: CASSYPGSNQPQHF. CDR3 bases: TGTGCCAGCAGTTACCCAGGGAGCAATCAGCCCCAGCATTTT.

This clonotype was picked up many times. The chain links TRBV7-2 to TRBJ1-2; D is ambiguous. The V and J ends lost 1 base and 4 bases respectively, with 10 bases between them. The CDR3 contains 14 residues. From germline, CDR1 is SGHTA and CDR2 FQGNSA. DNA for the CDR3: TGTGCCAGCAGCTTAGGACAACACCTCTATGGCTACACCTTC. Its protein product is CASSLGQHLYGYTF.

This clonotype was counted at least ten times. The V gene is TRBV5-1, the J gene TRBJ1-2; a weak D match, TRBD1 (5 bases). CDR1 SGHRS and CDR2 YFSETQ come from the germline V gene. V gave up 4 bases and J gave up 4 bases, with 11 bases separating them. The CDR3 covers 13 residues. The CDR3 region is CASSHDRVYGYTF. For the CDR3, the DNA is TGCGCCAGCAGCCACGACAGAGTCTATGGCTACACCTTC.

V usage is TRBV27 and J usage is TRBJ2-2, with TRBD2 matching 12 bases. CDR1 MNHEY and CDR2 SMNVEV come from the germline V gene (reference sequence). The CDR3 length is 17 residues. V was clipped by 6 bases and J by 5 bases; unmatched bases: 10. The DNA for the CDR3 is TGTGCCAGCAGCCGACTAGCGGGAGTCGTGAGTACCGGGGAGCTGTTTTTT. Translated, it gives CASSRLAGVVSTGELFF.

This clonotype was recorded many times. The CDR3 here is CASSDSGTTYNEQFF. The CDR3, as DNA: TGTGCCAGCAGTGATTCCGGGACAACCTACAATGAGCAGTTCTTC. V and J are TRBV6-1 and TRBJ2-1; TRBD1 might be the D (6 bases). Germline V gives CDR1 MNHNS, CDR2 SASEGT. The CDR3 runs to 15 residues. V was cut by 3 bases and J by 2 bases, with 11 bases left in between.

This clonotype was counted between two and nine times. A single base separates this from a much larger clone, so it may be a read error. This rearrangement joins TRBV6-5 to TRBJ2-2, with a possible D match to TRBD1 (6 bases). The CDR3 has 12 residues. CDR1 MNHEY and CDR2 SVGAGI come from the germline V gene. The CDR3 protein is CASNYRAGELFF. The CDR3 DNA follows: TGTGCCAGCAATTACAGGGCCGGGGAGCTGTTTTTT.

V and J are TRBV4-1 and TRBJ1-1, with no clear D. V lost 1 base and J 1 base, leaving 10 bases between the germline ends. CDR3 length: 15 amino acids. Germline CDR1 and CDR2: MGHRA and YSYEKL. CDR3 bases: TGCGCCAGCAGCCAAGGGGAATGGGGGAACACTGAAGCTTTCTTT. This sequence encodes CASSQGEWGNTEAFF.

The chain recombines TRBV5-1 with TRBJ1-2; weak D call: TRBD1 (6 bases). The CDR3 loop spans 17 amino acids. The V end was cut by 4 bases, the J end by 3 bases, with 22 bases between. Germline CDR1 SGHRS, CDR2 YFSETQ. The CDR3 DNA follows: TGCGCCAGCAGCCCCCCAAGCGCAGGGGTCTGGGACTATGGCTACACCTTC. This codes for CASSPPSAGVWDYGYTF.

This clonotype was seen just once. This chain joins TRBV15 and TRBJ1-2; 9 nucleotides agree with TRBD1. The CDR3 has 16 residues. Germline V CDR1 and CDR2: LNHNV, YYDKDF (reference sequence). V was pared by 4 bases and J by 4 bases, with 10 bases of the junction left unmatched. The CDR3 spells CATSKGAPTGGYGYTF. As DNA, the CDR3 is TGTGCCACCAGCAAGGGGGCGCCGACAGGGGGCTATGGCTACACCTTC.

This clonotype was observed at least ten times. V gene TRBV6-2 or TRBV6-3 combines with J gene TRBJ1-5; no clear D. The CDR3 spans 17 residues. Germline V gene lookup returns CDR1 MNHEY and CDR2 SVGEGT. V shed 4 bases and J shed 1 base, with 17 bases lying between them. The CDR3 loop is CASSSNLRTASNQPQHF. In nucleotides, the CDR3 is TGTGCCAGCAGTTCAAACTTACGGACGGCAAGCAATCAGCCCCAGCATTTT.

This clonotype turned up a few times. The genes are TRBV2 and TRBJ2-2; TRBD1 matches at 10 bases. This CDR3 region has 15 residues. V lost 6 bases and J lost 6; bases outside the gene matches: 7. Germline assignment: CDR1 SNHLY and CDR2 FYNNEI. CDR3 in DNA: TGTGCCAGCAGCGGGGACAGGGGAGGTGCCGGGGAGCTGTTTTTT. Amino acids: CASSGDRGGAGELFF.

This clonotype showed up many times. V usage is TRBV2 and J usage is TRBJ1-5, with D possibly matching TRBD1 (5 bases). This CDR3 has 17 residues. The V and J ends lost 1 base and 2 bases respectively, with 15 bases between them. Germline values: CDR1 SNHLY, CDR2 FYNNEI. The CDR3 region has the DNA TGTGCCAGCAGTGAAGGCAGGGTGGGTTATGGCAATCAGCCCCAGCATTTT. This gives the protein CASSEGRVGYGNQPQHF.

This clonotype was counted many times. The V gene is TRBV11-2, the J gene TRBJ2-7; 8 bases agree with TRBD2. Germline CDR1 is SGHAT and CDR2 is FQNNGV. CDR3 length equals 16 residues. Unmatched junction bases numbered 15, after V lost 5 bases and J lost 6 bases. Here the CDR3 reads CASSPSASGSLGEQYF. The DNA for the CDR3 is TGTGCCAGCAGCCCCTCTGCAAGCGGGAGTCTTGGCGAGCAGTACTTC.

This clonotype has a count of ten or more. This chain links TRBV13 with TRBJ2-7; D is perhaps TRBD2 (5 bases). Germline lookup yields CDR1 PRHDT and CDR2 FYEKMQ (reference sequence). There are 15 residues in the CDR3. The V gene lost 1 base and the J gene lost 7 bases, with 17 bases spanning the gap. CDR3 sequence: CASSLARHWEREQYF. DNA of the CDR3: TGTGCCAGCAGCTTAGCCCGACATTGGGAGAGGGAGCAGTACTTC.

This clonotype was detected ten times or more. V gene TRBV6-5 combines with J gene TRBJ2-7; D remains ambiguous. The CDR3 consists of 11 residues. Looked up from germline, CDR1 is MNHEY and CDR2 is SVGAGI. V gave up 8 bases and J gave up 7 bases, with 12 bases separating them. The CDR3 is CASRRQVEQYF. For the CDR3, the DNA is TGTGCCAGCCGGCGGCAGGTAGAGCAGTACTTC.